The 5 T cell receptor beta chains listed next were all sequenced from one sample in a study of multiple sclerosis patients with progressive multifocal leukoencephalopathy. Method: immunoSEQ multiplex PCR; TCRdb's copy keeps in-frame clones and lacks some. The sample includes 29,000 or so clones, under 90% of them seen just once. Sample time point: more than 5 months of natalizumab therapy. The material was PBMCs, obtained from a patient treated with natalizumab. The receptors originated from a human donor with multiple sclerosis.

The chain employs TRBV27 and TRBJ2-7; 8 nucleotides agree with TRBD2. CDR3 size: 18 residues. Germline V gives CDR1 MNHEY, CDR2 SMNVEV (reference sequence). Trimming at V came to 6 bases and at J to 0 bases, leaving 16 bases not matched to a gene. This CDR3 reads CASRSVGSGISPSYEQYF. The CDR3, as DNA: TGTGCCAGCAGATCCGTAGGTAGCGGGATTTCCCCCTCCTACGAGCAGTACTTC.

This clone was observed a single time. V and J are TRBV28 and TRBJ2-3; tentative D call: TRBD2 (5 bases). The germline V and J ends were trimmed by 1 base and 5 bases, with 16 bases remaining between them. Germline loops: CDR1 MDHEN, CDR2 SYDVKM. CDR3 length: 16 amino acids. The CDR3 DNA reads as TGTGCCAGCAGTTTATATCGGCTAGCCTCCCGAGATACGCAGTATTTT. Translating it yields CASSLYRLASRDTQYF.

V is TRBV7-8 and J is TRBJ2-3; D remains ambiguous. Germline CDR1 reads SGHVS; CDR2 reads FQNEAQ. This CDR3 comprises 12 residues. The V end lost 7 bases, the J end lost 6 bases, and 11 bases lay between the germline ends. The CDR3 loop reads CASTRRRDTQYF. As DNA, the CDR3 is TGTGCCAGCACCCGCCGCCGGGATACGCAGTATTTT.

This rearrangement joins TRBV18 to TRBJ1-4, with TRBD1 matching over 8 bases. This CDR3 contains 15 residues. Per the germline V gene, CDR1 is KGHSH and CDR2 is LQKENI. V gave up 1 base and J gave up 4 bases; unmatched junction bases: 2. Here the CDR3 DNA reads TGTGCCAGCTCACCACTACAGGGGGATAATGAAAAACTGTTTTTT. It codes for CASSPLQGDNEKLFF.

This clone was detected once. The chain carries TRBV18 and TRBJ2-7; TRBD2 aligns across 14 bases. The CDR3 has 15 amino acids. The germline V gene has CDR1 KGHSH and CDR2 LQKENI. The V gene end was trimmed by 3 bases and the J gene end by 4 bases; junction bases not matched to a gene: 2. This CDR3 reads CASSPGTSGSYEQYF. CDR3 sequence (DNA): TGTGCCAGCTCACCGGGGACTAGCGGGAGTTACGAGCAGTACTTC.